Below, one T cell receptor beta chain is given with its context. The entry originates in a study of control samples from healthy donors and cancer patients. The data were produced by immunoSEQ multiplex PCR, yet TCRdb's version contains in-frame clones alone and is incomplete. The data contain tens of thousands of clones, roughly nine tenths of them singletons. The specimen sequenced was blood. The clonotype originates from a woman aged 45-59 years in good health.

In DNA, the CDR3 is TGTGCCAGCAGCTTATCCCGCGGGGATGGGAATGAGCAGTTCTTC. It specifies CASSLSRGDGNEQFF. This chain uses TRBV7-9 with TRBJ2-1; perhaps TRBD2 as D (6 bases). V was cut by 2 bases and J by 7 bases, with 15 bases left in between. Germline CDR1 SEHNR, CDR2 FQNEAQ (reference sequence). CDR3 length equals 15 residues.